The next 2 T cell receptor beta chains were all read from a single sample in a study of T cells after posttransplantation cyclophosphamide. This table comes from immunoSEQ multiplex PCR, and its TCRdb copy is limited to in-frame clones, with some not included. The table lists tens of thousands of clones, with no singletons. The sample was PBMCs. The receptors originated from a middle-aged man in good health, CMV-negative, and a related stem cell transplant donor.

The sample holds many counts of this clone. The chain uses TRBV9 and TRBJ2-5, with 11 bases that match TRBD2. With 3 bases clipped from V and 5 bases from J, the junction kept 6 bases outside the gene matches. CDR1 is SGDLS and CDR2 is YYNGEE in the germline V gene. The CDR3 loop spans 15 amino acids. CDR3 bases: TGTGCCAGCAGCGCCCTAGCGGGAGGTGGGGAGACCCAGTACTTC. Protein: CASSALAGGGETQYF.

This clone was picked up many times. The CDR3 bases are TGTGCCAGCAGCTTAGGAGCGGCTGGCACACAAGGTACGCAGTATTTT. Residues: CASSLGAAGTQGTQYF. V is TRBV11-2 and J is TRBJ2-3; tentatively, D is TRBD2 (5 bases). Trimming took 1 base from V and 8 from J, leaving 19 bases between them. CDR1 is SGHAT and CDR2 is FQNNGV in the germline V gene. The CDR3 contains 16 residues.